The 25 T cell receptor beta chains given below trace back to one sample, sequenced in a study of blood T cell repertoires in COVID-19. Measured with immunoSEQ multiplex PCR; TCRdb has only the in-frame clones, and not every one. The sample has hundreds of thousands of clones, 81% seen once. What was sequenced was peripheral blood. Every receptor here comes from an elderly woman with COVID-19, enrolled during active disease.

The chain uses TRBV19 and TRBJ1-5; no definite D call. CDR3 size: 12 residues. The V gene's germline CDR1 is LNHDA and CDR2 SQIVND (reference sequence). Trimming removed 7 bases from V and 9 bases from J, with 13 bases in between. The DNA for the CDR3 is TGTGCCAGTACCCTCGGAGGTATGCCCCAGCATTTT. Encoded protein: CASTLGGMPQHF.

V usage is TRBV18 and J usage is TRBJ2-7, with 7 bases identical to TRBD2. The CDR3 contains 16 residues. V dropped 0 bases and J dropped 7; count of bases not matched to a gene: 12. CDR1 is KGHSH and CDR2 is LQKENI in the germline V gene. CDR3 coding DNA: TGTGCCAGCTCACCACCGGCGCCTCAGGCCGGGGGGGAGCAGTACTTC. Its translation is CASSPPAPQAGGEQYF.

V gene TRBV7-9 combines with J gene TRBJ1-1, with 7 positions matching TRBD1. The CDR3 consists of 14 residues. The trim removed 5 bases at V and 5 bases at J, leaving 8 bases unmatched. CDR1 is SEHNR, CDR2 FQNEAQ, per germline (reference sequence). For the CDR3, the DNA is TGTGCCAGCAGCCCAAACAGGGGTGGGACTGAAGCTTTCTTT. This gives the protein CASSPNRGGTEAFF.

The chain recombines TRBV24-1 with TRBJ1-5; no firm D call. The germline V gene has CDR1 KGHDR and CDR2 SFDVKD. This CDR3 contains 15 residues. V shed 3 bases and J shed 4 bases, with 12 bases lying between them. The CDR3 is CATSDRTGGNQPQHF. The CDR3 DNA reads TGTGCCACCAGTGATCGGACCGGAGGGAATCAGCCCCAGCATTTT.

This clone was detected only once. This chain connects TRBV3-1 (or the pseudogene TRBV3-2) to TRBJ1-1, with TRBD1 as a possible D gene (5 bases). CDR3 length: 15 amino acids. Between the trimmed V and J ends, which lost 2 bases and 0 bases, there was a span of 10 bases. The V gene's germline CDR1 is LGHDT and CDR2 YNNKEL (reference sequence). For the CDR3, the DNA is TGTGCCAGCAGCCAATTACAGGTGCTGAACACTGAAGCTTTCTTT. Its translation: CASSQLQVLNTEAFF.

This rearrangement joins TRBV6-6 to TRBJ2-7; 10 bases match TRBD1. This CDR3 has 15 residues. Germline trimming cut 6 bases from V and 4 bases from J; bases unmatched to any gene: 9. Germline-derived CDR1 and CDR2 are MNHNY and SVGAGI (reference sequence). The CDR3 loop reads CASSSDRGRWYEQYF. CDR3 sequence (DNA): TGTGCCAGCAGCTCCGACAGGGGGCGGTGGTACGAGCAGTACTTC.

The CDR3 protein is CASSPGTGSYNEQFF. The CDR3 nucleotides are TGTGCCAGCAGCCCTGGGACTGGATCCTACAATGAGCAGTTCTTC. The chain employs TRBV11-2 and TRBJ2-1, with a weak D call TRBD2 (6 bases). Germline CDR1 SGHAT, CDR2 FQNNGV. Trimming cost V 5 bases and J 1 base, with 12 bases left between them. The length of the CDR3 is 15 residues.

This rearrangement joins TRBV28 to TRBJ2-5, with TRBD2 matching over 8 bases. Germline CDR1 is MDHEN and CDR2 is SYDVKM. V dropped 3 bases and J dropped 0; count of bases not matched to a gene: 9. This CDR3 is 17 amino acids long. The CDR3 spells CASSFPTGGPDQETQYF. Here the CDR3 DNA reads TGTGCCAGCAGTTTCCCTACGGGAGGGCCCGACCAAGAGACCCAGTACTTC.

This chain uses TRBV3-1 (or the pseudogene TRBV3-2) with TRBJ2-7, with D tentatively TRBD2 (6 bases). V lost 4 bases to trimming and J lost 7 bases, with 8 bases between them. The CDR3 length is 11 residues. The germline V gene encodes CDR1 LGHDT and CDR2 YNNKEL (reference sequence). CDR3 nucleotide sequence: TGTGCCAGCAGCCGCGCGGGAGAGCAGTACTTC. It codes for CASSRAGEQYF.

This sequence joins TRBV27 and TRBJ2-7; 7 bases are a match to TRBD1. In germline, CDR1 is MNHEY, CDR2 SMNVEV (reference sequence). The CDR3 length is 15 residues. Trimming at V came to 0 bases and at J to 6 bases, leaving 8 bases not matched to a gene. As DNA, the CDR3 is TGTGCCAGCAGTTTATCGAGACAGGGTCGGGGCGAGCAGTACTTC. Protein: CASSLSRQGRGEQYF.

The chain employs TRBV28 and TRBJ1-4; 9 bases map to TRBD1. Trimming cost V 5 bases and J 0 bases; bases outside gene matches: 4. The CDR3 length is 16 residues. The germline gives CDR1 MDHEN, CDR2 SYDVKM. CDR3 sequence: CASSKQGASTNEKLFF. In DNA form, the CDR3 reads TGTGCCAGCAGTAAACAGGGGGCTTCAACTAATGAAAAACTGTTTTTT.

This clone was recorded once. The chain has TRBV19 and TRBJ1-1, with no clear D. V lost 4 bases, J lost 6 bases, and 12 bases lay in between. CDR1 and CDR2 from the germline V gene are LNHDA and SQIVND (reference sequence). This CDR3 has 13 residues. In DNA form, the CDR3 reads TGTGCCAGTAGTACCCCGAATGGGCCTGAAGCTTTCTTT. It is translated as CASSTPNGPEAFF.

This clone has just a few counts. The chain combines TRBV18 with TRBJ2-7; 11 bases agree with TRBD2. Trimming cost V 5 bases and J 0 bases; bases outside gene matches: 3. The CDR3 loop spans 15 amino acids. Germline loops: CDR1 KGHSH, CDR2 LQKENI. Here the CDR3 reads CASSFSGRASYEQYF. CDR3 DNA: TGTGCCAGCTCATTTAGCGGGAGGGCCTCCTACGAGCAGTACTTC.

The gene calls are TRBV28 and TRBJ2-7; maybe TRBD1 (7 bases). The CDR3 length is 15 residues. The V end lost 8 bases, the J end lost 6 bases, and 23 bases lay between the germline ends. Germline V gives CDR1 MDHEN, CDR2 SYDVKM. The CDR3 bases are TGTGCCAGCCTCCCAGGGGGGAATCCTTTGGGCGAGCAGTACTTC. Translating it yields CASLPGGNPLGEQYF.

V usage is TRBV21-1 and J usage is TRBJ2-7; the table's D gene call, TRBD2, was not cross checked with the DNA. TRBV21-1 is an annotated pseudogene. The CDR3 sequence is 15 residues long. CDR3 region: CASREERGSSYEQYF. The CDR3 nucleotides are TGTGCCAGCAGAGAGGAGCGGGGGAGCTCCTACGAGCAGTACTTC.

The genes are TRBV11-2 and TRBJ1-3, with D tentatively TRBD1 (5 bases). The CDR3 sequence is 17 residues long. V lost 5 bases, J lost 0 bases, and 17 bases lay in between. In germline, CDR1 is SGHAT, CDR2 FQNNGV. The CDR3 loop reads CASSRVYGASSGNTIYF. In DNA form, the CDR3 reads TGTGCCAGCAGCCGAGTCTATGGGGCTAGCTCTGGAAACACCATATATTTT.

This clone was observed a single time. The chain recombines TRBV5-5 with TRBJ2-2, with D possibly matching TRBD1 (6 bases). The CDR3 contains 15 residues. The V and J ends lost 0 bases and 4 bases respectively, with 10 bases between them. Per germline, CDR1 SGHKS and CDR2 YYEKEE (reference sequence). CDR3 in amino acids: CASSLEPGATGELFF. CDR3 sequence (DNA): TGTGCCAGCAGCTTGGAACCAGGGGCCACCGGGGAGCTGTTTTTT.

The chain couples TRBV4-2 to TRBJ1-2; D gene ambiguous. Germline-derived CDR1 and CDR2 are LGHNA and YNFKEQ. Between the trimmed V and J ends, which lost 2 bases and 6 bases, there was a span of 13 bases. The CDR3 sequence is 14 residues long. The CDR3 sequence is CASSQPDFFDGYTF. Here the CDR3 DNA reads TGTGCCAGCAGCCAACCAGACTTCTTTGATGGCTACACCTTC.

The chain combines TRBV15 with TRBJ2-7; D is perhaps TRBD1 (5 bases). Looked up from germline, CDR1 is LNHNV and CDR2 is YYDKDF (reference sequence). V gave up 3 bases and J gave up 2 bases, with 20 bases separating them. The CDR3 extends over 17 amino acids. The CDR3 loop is CATSSLGRRVPTYEQYF. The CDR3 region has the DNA TGTGCCACCAGCAGTCTTGGGCGCAGGGTGCCTACCTACGAGCAGTACTTC.

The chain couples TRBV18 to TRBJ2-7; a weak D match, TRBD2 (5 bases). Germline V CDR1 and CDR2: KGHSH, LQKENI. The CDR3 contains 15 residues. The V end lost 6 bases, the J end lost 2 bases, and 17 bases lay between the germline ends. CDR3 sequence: CASSLDPTGAYEQYF. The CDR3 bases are TGTGCCAGCTCCTTAGACCCGACCGGGGCCTACGAGCAGTACTTC.

CDR3: CASSPESSTDTQYF. The CDR3 bases are TGTGCCAGCAGCCCGGAGTCGAGCACAGATACGCAGTATTTT. The rearrangement links TRBV3-1 (or the pseudogene TRBV3-2) to TRBJ2-3; D ambiguous. This CDR3 is 14 amino acids long. Germline V gene data show CDR1 as LGHDT and CDR2 as YNNKEL (reference sequence). V lost 4 bases and J lost 0, with 8 bases in between.

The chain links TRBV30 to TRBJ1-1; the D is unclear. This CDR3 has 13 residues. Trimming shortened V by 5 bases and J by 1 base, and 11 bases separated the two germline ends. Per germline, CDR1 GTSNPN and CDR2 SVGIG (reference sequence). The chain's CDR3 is CAWDPTRNTEAFF. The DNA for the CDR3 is TGTGCCTGGGATCCTACTAGGAACACTGAAGCTTTCTTT.

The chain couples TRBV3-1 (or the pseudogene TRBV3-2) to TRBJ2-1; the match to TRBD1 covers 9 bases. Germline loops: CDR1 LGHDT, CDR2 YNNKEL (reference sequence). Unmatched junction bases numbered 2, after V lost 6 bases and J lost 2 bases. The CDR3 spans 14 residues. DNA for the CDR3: TGTGCCAGCAGACAGGGGGCAACCTACAATGAGCAGTTCTTC. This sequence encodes CASRQGATYNEQFF.

The CDR3 region has the DNA TGTGCCAGCAGTCCCTACACAGATACGCAGTATTTT. Protein: CASSPYTDTQYF. The chain employs TRBV6-5 and TRBJ2-3; D is unresolved. V shed 5 bases and J shed 2 bases, with 5 bases lying between them. Germline V gives CDR1 MNHEY, CDR2 SVGAGI. The CDR3 has 12 amino acids.

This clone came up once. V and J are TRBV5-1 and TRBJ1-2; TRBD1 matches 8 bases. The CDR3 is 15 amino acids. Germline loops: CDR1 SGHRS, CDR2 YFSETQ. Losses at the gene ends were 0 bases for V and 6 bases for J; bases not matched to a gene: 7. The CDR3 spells CASSLAGQGANGYTF. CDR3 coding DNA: TGCGCCAGCAGCTTGGCGGGGCAGGGGGCCAATGGCTACACCTTC.